The clone carrying this T cell receptor beta chain was found many times. CDR3 size: 11 residues. Germline CDR1 is MNHNY and CDR2 is SVGAGI (reference sequence). The V and J ends lost 10 bases and 4 bases respectively, with 10 bases between them. Each CDR3 protein gets one entry after TCRdb re-called the PCR reads with MiXCR. The data contain under 25,000 distinct CDR3 sequences, over 40% of them singletons. Localized lung adenocarcinoma, a non-small cell lung cancer, affected the donors. The data were obtained in a study of CD4 and CD8 cells across lung adenocarcinoma regions. The rearrangement uses TRBV6-6 and TRBJ2-5; D is uncertain. This TCR derives from a male donor with lung adenocarcinoma. The CD4 and CD8 labels of this study may be unreliable. The sample comprised CD4+ T cells from the center of a lung tumor. The chain's CDR3 is CATGWAETQYF. The CDR3 DNA sequence: TGTGCCACCGGGTGGGCAGAGACCCAGTACTTC.